The next 22 T cell receptor beta chains were all read from a single sample in a study of blood T cell repertoires in COVID-19. Some clones are missing from TCRdb's copy, which holds only in-frame ones; the method was immunoSEQ multiplex PCR. The data show under 150,000 clones, 80% to 90% seen once. Material for sequencing was PBMCs or T cells enriched from blood (not recorded which). All receptors derive from a man aged 40-50 years with acute COVID-19.

The V gene is TRBV6-2 or TRBV6-3, the J gene TRBJ2-1; D may be TRBD2 (6 bases). The CDR3 has 14 amino acids. V lost 5 bases, J lost 0 bases, and 8 bases lay in between. Germline loops: CDR1 MNHEY, CDR2 SVGEGT. CDR3 protein: CASSRGSSYNEQFF. In nucleotides, the CDR3 is TGTGCCAGCAGTCGGGGGAGCTCCTACAATGAGCAGTTCTTC.

The rearrangement uses TRBV27 and TRBJ2-5; 16 positions agree with TRBD2. The CDR3 contains 20 residues. Germline values: CDR1 MNHEY, CDR2 SMNVEV (reference sequence). Losses at the gene ends were 4 bases for V and 4 bases for J; bases not matched to a gene: 15. The CDR3 protein is CASSSYAGTSGRAMLETQYF. DNA for the CDR3: TGTGCCAGCAGTTCTTATGCCGGGACTAGCGGGAGGGCCATGCTAGAGACCCAGTACTTC.

The CDR3 here is CAISEREWTEAFF. The CDR3 DNA sequence: TGTGCCATCAGTGAAAGGGAGTGGACTGAAGCTTTCTTT. V gene TRBV10-3 combines with J gene TRBJ1-1; D call uncertain. Germline V gene data show CDR1 as ENHRY and CDR2 as SYGVKD. The CDR3 extends over 13 amino acids. V was shortened by 3 bases and J by 5 bases, with 10 bases between the two germline ends.

This chain connects TRBV6-5 to TRBJ1-4; D not resolved. The V end was cut by 5 bases, the J end by 6 bases, with 13 bases between. Germline assignment: CDR1 MNHEY and CDR2 SVGAGI. This CDR3 has 14 residues. The CDR3 nucleotides are TGTGCCAGCAGTAAACGGCGGCGGGATGAAAAACTGTTTTTT. This encodes CASSKRRRDEKLFF.

The chain joins TRBV5-1 to TRBJ2-3, with D possibly TRBD1 on 5 matching bases. Trimming took off 0 bases at V and 0 bases at J, with 11 bases between the two ends. Germline CDR1 and CDR2: SGHRS and YFSETQ. CDR3 length: 16 residues. The DNA for the CDR3 is TGCGCCAGCAGCTTGGCAGACAGCTATAGCACAGATACGCAGTATTTT. Amino acid sequence: CASSLADSYSTDTQYF.

V and J are TRBV7-2 and TRBJ2-7, with 7 bases aligning to TRBD1. The CDR3 loop spans 14 amino acids. V lost 3 bases, J lost 4 bases, and 6 bases stayed unmatched. Germline V gene lookup returns CDR1 SGHTA and CDR2 FQGNSA. The CDR3 loop reads CASSFDRVRYEQYF. The CDR3 DNA follows: TGTGCCAGCAGCTTCGACAGGGTAAGGTACGAGCAGTACTTC. The full variable domain, rest sourced from reference TRBV7-2 and TRBJ2-7, is GAGVSQSPSNKVTEKGKDVELRCDPISGHTALYWYRQSLGQGLEFLIYFQGNSAPDKSGLPSDRFSAERTGGSVSTLTIQRTQQEDSAVYLCASSFDRVRYEQYFGPGTRLTVT.

This chain connects TRBV5-5 to TRBJ2-3; no clear D. The germline gives CDR1 SGHKS, CDR2 YYEKEE (reference sequence). Trimming removed 4 bases from V and 6 bases from J, with 18 bases in between. CDR3 length: 15 amino acids. CDR3 region: CASSHNRARVDTQYF. The CDR3 region has the DNA TGTGCCAGCAGCCACAACCGAGCCCGGGTCGATACGCAGTATTTT.

The chain carries TRBV3-1 (or the pseudogene TRBV3-2) and TRBJ1-4; a weak D match, TRBD1 (6 bases). Germline V gene lookup returns CDR1 LGHDT and CDR2 YNNKEL (reference sequence). The CDR3 runs 14 residues. V was clipped by 3 bases and J by 8 bases, with 13 bases between them. CDR3: CASSQRGTKEKLFF. The CDR3 region has the DNA TGTGCCAGCAGCCAGAGGGGGACGAAGGAAAAACTGTTTTTT.

V usage is TRBV6-1 and J usage is TRBJ2-5; a possible D gene is TRBD2 (7 bases). V was shortened by 2 bases and J by 1 base, with 11 bases between the two germline ends. This CDR3 spans 15 amino acids. CDR1 is MNHNS and CDR2 is SASEGT in the germline V gene. Here the CDR3 reads CASSEQGGGQETQYF. The CDR3 DNA reads TGTGCCAGCAGTGAACAGGGAGGGGGCCAAGAGACCCAGTACTTC.

The chain uses TRBV3-1 (or the pseudogene TRBV3-2) and TRBJ2-3; 8 positions agree with TRBD2. CDR3 length: 17 amino acids. J lost 4 bases, V lost 0 bases, and 9 bases had no gene match. Germline CDR1 and CDR2: LGHDT and YNNKEL (reference sequence). CDR3 DNA sequence: TGTGCCAGCAGCCAAGATCAGAGTAGCGGGAACCCAGATACGCAGTATTTT. Its protein product is CASSQDQSSGNPDTQYF.

The chain joins TRBV7-3 to TRBJ2-7; D may be TRBD2 (6 bases). This CDR3 contains 14 residues. Germline CDR1 SGHTA, CDR2 FQGTGA. V was clipped by 1 base and J by 1 base, with 8 bases between them. The chain's CDR3 is CASSLSLASYEQYF. The CDR3 DNA sequence: TGTGCCAGCAGCTTAAGCCTAGCGTCCTACGAGCAGTACTTC.

The V and J genes are TRBV6-5 and TRBJ2-7, with a possible D match to TRBD1 (6 bases). Germline assignment: CDR1 MNHEY and CDR2 SVGAGI. V dropped 0 bases and J dropped 2 bases, with 11 bases sitting between them. This CDR3 has 15 residues. The CDR3 DNA reads TGTGCCAGCAGTTACTCAACAGGGAGAGCCTACGAGCAGTACTTC. Translated: CASSYSTGRAYEQYF.

V usage is TRBV11-2 and J usage is TRBJ2-1; TRBD2 aligns across 12 bases. The CDR3 sequence is 16 residues long. The V gene's germline CDR1 is SGHAT and CDR2 FQNNGV. J lost 5 bases, V lost 6 bases, and 8 bases had no gene match. CDR3 loop: CASSYLAGGSHNEQFF. CDR3 nucleotide sequence: TGTGCCAGCAGTTATCTAGCGGGAGGGTCTCACAATGAGCAGTTCTTC.

The rearrangement uses TRBV7-9 and TRBJ1-2, with a tentative D call TRBD1 (6 bases). This CDR3 contains 14 residues. V lost 2 bases and J 3 bases, leaving 10 bases between the germline ends. Per germline, CDR1 SEHNR and CDR2 FQNEAQ (reference sequence). The CDR3 sequence is CASSLTGLDYGYTF. In DNA form, the CDR3 reads TGTGCCAGCAGCTTAACAGGGTTAGACTATGGCTACACCTTC.

This clone showed up just a few times. The chain carries TRBV27 and TRBJ1-1; a weak D match, TRBD1 (6 bases). CDR1 and CDR2 (germline): MNHEY, SMNVEV (reference sequence). CDR3 length: 16 residues. Trimming took off 6 bases at V and 1 base at J, with 18 bases between the two ends. The CDR3 protein is CASSPLGDIQNTEAFF. For the CDR3, the DNA is TGTGCCAGCAGCCCCTTAGGGGACATCCAGAACACTGAAGCTTTCTTT.

This clone was observed once. V and J are TRBV11-1 and TRBJ2-7; tentatively, D is TRBD1 (6 bases). The V end was cut by 4 bases, the J end by 5 bases, with 18 bases between. Germline assignment: CDR1 SGHAT and CDR2 FQDESV (reference sequence). The CDR3 has 15 residues. CDR3 sequence: CASSSTSRGANEQYF. Written as DNA, the CDR3 is TGTGCCAGCAGCTCAACCTCCAGGGGCGCGAACGAGCAGTACTTC. Looking up the rest from reference TRBV11-1 and TRBJ2-7 gives the full variable domain: EAEVAQSPRYKITEKSQAVAFWCDPISGHATLYWYRQILGQGPELLVQFQDESVVDDSQLPKDRFSAERLKGVDSTLKIQPAELGDSAMYLCASSSTSRGANEQYFGPGTRLTVT.

This chain links TRBV11-3 with TRBJ1-1; D gene uncertain. CDR3 length: 13 residues. Germline V lookup: CDR1 SGHNT, CDR2 YENEEA. V dropped 1 base and J dropped 1 base, with 4 bases sitting between them. The CDR3 loop reads CASSLGRNTEAFF. DNA for the CDR3: TGTGCCAGCAGCTTAGGGAGGAACACTGAAGCTTTCTTT.

This chain connects TRBV18 to TRBJ1-1, with 7 nucleotides matching TRBD1. Germline trimming cut 1 base from V and 5 bases from J; bases unmatched to any gene: 4. The CDR3 has 14 amino acids. Germline CDR1 reads KGHSH; CDR2 reads LQKENI. In DNA, the CDR3 is TGTGCCAGCTCACCACGACAGGGTCATACTGAAGCTTTCTTT. Protein sequence: CASSPRQGHTEAFF.

Only one count was recorded for this clone. In DNA form, the CDR3 reads TGTGCCATCAGTGACATGAGAGACAGAGGAACCTACGAGCAGTACTTC. It encodes CAISDMRDRGTYEQYF. The chain recombines TRBV10-3 with TRBJ2-7; the D gene is possibly TRBD1 (5 bases). V gave up 3 bases and J gave up 2 bases, with 17 bases separating them. The CDR3 is 16 residues long. Germline CDR1 and CDR2: ENHRY and SYGVKD.

The chain joins TRBV9 to TRBJ2-2; possible D gene TRBD1, 5 bases. This CDR3 has 15 amino acids. CDR1 is SGDLS, CDR2 YYNGEE, per germline. V was clipped by 0 bases and J by 9 bases, with 15 bases between them. CDR3 coding DNA: TGTGCCAGCAGCGTAGACCAGGGTGGGAACCGGGAGCTGTTTTTT. Translated, it gives CASSVDQGGNRELFF.

This rearrangement joins TRBV5-1 to TRBJ1-1, with 8 bases identical to TRBD1. After removal of 0 bases from V and 4 bases from J, the junction contained 5 bases not matched to a gene. There are 15 residues in the CDR3. Germline lookup yields CDR1 SGHRS and CDR2 YFSETQ. In nucleotides, the CDR3 is TGCGCCAGCAGCTTGGTTGGACAGGGTAGCACTGAAGCTTTCTTT. Translation: CASSLVGQGSTEAFF.

The genes are TRBV12-3 or TRBV12-4 and TRBJ2-7; possible D gene TRBD2, 6 bases. Trimming left V 6 bases short and J 0 bases short, with 9 bases between. The CDR3 runs to 13 residues. The DNA for the CDR3 is TGTGCCAGCAGGGCTAGCGTCTCCTACGAGCAGTACTTC. This encodes CASRASVSYEQYF.